This entry concerns a single T cell receptor (beta chain). Its antigen is not known. TCRdb keeps only in-frame clones here, not all; method: immunoSEQ multiplex PCR. The repertoire has about 220,000 clones, about 89% of them found once; the top ten carry more than 0.85%. The data derive from a study of cytomegalovirus exposure and HLA in healthy donors. Broader study findings: Cytomegalovirus status was reportedly diagnosed by the classifier with high specificity and sensitivity.

The CDR3 spans 15 residues. With 1 base clipped from V and 4 bases from J, the junction kept 5 bases outside the gene matches. The germline V gene encodes CDR1 KGHSH and CDR2 LQKENI. This rearrangement joins TRBV18 to TRBJ2-3, with 7 bases fitting TRBD2. The sequenced sample consisted of PBMCs. The sequence came from a young woman in good health and CMV-seronegative. The CDR3 nucleotides are TGTGCCAGCTCACCACGGCGCGGGAGTTCAGATACGCAGTATTTT. This gives the protein CASSPRRGSSDTQYF.